The present T cell receptor (beta chain) was sequenced within a study of T-cell memory formation after mild COVID-19. Overall study findings and caveats: Day 37-peaking second-wave clones had unconfirmed SARS-CoV-2 specificity. Later expanders leaned CD4+, whereas day 15 to 85 contracting clones were balanced CD4/CD8. The finding that pre-infection memory included some responding clones suggested that cross-reactive memory joined.

MiXCR, run by TCRdb on the 5' RACE reads, gives a single entry per CDR3 protein. The sample carries roughly 350,000 distinct CDR3 sequences, around 15% recorded once. CDR3 length equals 13 residues. V dropped 3 bases and J dropped 4; count of bases not matched to a gene: 2. CDR1 and CDR2 (germline): SGDLS, YYNGEE. A remark on this clonotype: As yet, its antigen is unknown.

This rearrangement joins TRBV9 to TRBJ2-5; 8 bases match TRBD2. This TCR came from a young man who had mild COVID-19 (a few samples of this study predate the infection). Cell type and time point are not known. The sequenced sample was PBMCs or a T cell subset sorted from them (not recorded which). The CDR3 sequence is CASSARGGETQYF. CDR3 bases: TGTGCCAGCAGCGCTCGGGGGGGAGAGACCCAGTACTTC.